These 9 T cell receptor beta chains were sequenced from one sample in a study of T cells in Graves' hyperthyroidism and ophthalmopathy. TCR beta CDR3 sequences were amplified from RNA transcripts. An initial round of RT-PCR targeting the TCR CDR3 relied on the HTBI primer set. TCRdb processed the multiplex PCR reads anew with MiXCR; each CDR3 protein has one entry. The profile shows 350,000 to 500,000 distinct CDR3 sequences, roughly 13% of them singletons. The sequencing input was blood. All receptors derive from a woman aged 18-30 years with Graves' hyperthyroidism.

There are a few counts of this clonotype. The rearrangement joins TRBV20-1 to TRBJ2-5; 11 nucleotides match TRBD2. V was clipped by 5 bases and J by 2 bases; unmatched bases: 7. CDR3 length equals 15 residues. Germline assignment: CDR1 DFQATT and CDR2 SNEGSKA (reference sequence). CDR3 loop: CSAPPLAGGQETQYF. Here the CDR3 DNA reads TGCAGTGCTCCCCCCCTAGCGGGGGGACAAGAGACCCAGTACTTC.

This clonotype was seen repeatedly, ten times or more. The chain couples TRBV11-2 to TRBJ2-7; maybe TRBD2 (5 bases). V gave up 4 bases and J gave up 1 base, with 17 bases separating them. Looked up from germline, CDR1 is SGHAT and CDR2 is FQNNGV. The length of the CDR3 is 16 residues. The CDR3 here is CASSSRTGYSSYEQYF. CDR3 coding DNA: TGTGCCAGCAGCTCGAGGACGGGGTATTCATCCTACGAGCAGTACTTC.

Worth noting for this clonotype: A much bigger clone sits one base away, suggesting this may be a read error. The chain carries TRBV12-3 or TRBV12-4 and TRBJ1-1; tentatively, D is TRBD1 (6 bases). CDR3 length: 15 residues. Trimming shortened V by 10 bases and J by 5 bases, and 23 bases separated the two germline ends. This chain's CDR3 is CAINFGGAGGTEAFF. Here the CDR3 DNA reads TGTGCCATCAATTTTGGGGGGGCAGGAGGTACTGAAGCTTTCTTT.

J is TRBJ2-5 and V is TRBV5-1; 8 bases map to TRBD1. J was trimmed by 4 bases and V by 6 bases; bases with no gene match: 8. Per germline, CDR1 SGHRS and CDR2 YFSETQ. The CDR3 contains 14 residues. Here the CDR3 DNA reads TGCGCCAGCACCTGGGGCAGGGGGCTAGAGACCCAGTACTTC. Translating it yields CASTWGRGLETQYF. The full variable domain, rest sourced from reference TRBV5-1 and TRBJ2-5, is KAGVTQTPRYLIKTRGQQVTLSCSPISGHRSVSWYQQTPGQGLQFLFEYFSETQRNKGNFPGRFSGRQFSNSRSEMNVSTLELGDSALYLCASTWGRGLETQYFGPGTRLLVL.

The table lists this clonotype with many counts. The V gene is TRBV28, the J gene TRBJ2-7, with unresolved D. The CDR3 has 13 residues. The ends were cut back, 3 bases at V and 4 bases at J, with 10 bases in the middle. Germline V gene data show CDR1 as MDHEN and CDR2 as SYDVKM. This CDR3 is CASSLAWFYEQYF. Here the CDR3 DNA reads TGTGCCAGCAGTTTGGCTTGGTTTTACGAGCAGTACTTC.

As regards this clonotype: At one end the junction does not follow the germline gene, possibly because of a read error. The V and J genes are TRBV5-1 and TRBJ1-3; D gene uncertain. This CDR3 has 14 residues. Germline CDR1 reads SGHRS; CDR2 reads YFSETQ. The DNA for the CDR3 is TGCGCCAGCAGATTGGATAAGTCCGGAAACACCATATATTTT. It translates to CASRLDKSGNTIYF.

This clonotype was picked up many times. The rearrangement links TRBV3-1 to TRBJ2-7; D uncertain. V gave up 0 bases and J gave up 4 bases, with 13 bases separating them. The CDR3 has 15 residues. Germline CDR1 LGHDT, CDR2 YNNKEL (reference sequence). DNA for the CDR3: TGTGCCAGCAGCCAAGATGCGGATCCCATTTACGAGCAGTACTTC. This sequence encodes CASSQDADPIYEQYF.

This clonotype came up many times. This sequence joins TRBV30 and TRBJ2-5, with TRBD1 as a possible D gene (6 bases). Per germline, CDR1 GTSNPN and CDR2 SVGIG (reference sequence). CDR3 size: 12 residues. Trimming left V 5 bases short and J 6 bases short, with 13 bases between. Here the CDR3 reads CAWEGHSKTQYF. The CDR3, as DNA: TGTGCCTGGGAGGGACACTCGAAGACCCAGTACTTC.

V and J are TRBV6-2 or TRBV6-3 and TRBJ2-2; D possibly corresponds to TRBD1 (6 bases). Germline lookup yields CDR1 MNHEY and CDR2 SVGEGT. The CDR3 runs 16 residues. V gave up 2 bases and J gave up 4 bases, with 14 bases separating them. CDR3: CASSYVSGVSTGELFF. For the CDR3, the DNA is TGTGCCAGCAGTTACGTGTCAGGGGTTTCCACCGGGGAGCTGTTTTTT.